The rows below give T cell receptor beta chains drawn from one sample of a study of OX40 agonist ivuxolimab in advanced cancers. The protocol was immunoSEQ multiplex PCR, while the TCRdb copy is restricted to in-frame clones and leaves out a portion. The table includes some 70,000 clones, less than 90% detected once. The sequences come from CD4+ or CD8+ T cells sorted from blood, collected in a trial of the OX40 agonist ivuxolimab. These receptors all stem from an adult with an advanced solid tumor such as melanoma, head and neck, liver or kidney cancer. Each CDR3 is given with its conserved first and last residue. A D gene is named only where the DNA matches it firmly. Size tells how often a clone was seen (once, few, many) or the class of an expanded clone, and some rows leave it out.

TRBJ2-3	TRBV11-2	-	-	CASSLQGGAGTDTQYF	TGTGCCAGCAGCTTACAAGGGGGGGCCGGCACAGATACGCAGTATTTT
TRBJ2-2	TRBV4-3	-	-	CASSPGSTNTGELFF	TGCGCCAGCAGCCCCGGATCTACGAACACCGGGGAGCTGTTTTTT
TRBJ2-4	TRBV14	-	-	CASSQGNIVGRAKNIQYF	TGTGCCAGCAGCCAAGGGAATATTGTCGGGAGAGCCAAAAACATTCAGTACTTC
TRBJ2-3	TRBV5-5	few	TRBD2	CASSTAFSVGGVYTDTQYF	TGTGCCAGCAGCACCGCGTTCAGCGTTGGGGGGGTATACACAGATACGCAGTATTTT
TRBJ1-1	TRBV18	few	-	CASSPDRLNTEAFF	TGTGCCAGCTCCCCGGACAGACTAAACACTGAAGCTTTCTTT
TRBJ1-1	TRBV19	-	-	CASSIPLLNTEAFF	TGTGCCAGTAGTATTCCTTTATTGAACACTGAAGCTTTCTTT
TRBJ1-1	TRBV27	-	-	CASSLFPLNTEAFF	TGTGCCAGCAGTTTATTCCCACTGAACACTGAAGCTTTCTTT
TRBJ2-7	TRBV5-4	-	TRBD2	CTSSLAPTSGRGYEQYF	TGTACCAGCAGCTTGGCCCCGACTAGCGGGAGGGGGTACGAGCAGTACTTC
TRBJ2-1	TRBV5-1	-	-	CASSPTMSSYNEQFF	TGCGCCAGCAGCCCTACGATGAGCTCCTACAATGAGCAGTTCTTC
TRBJ2-7	TRBV6-1	-	-	CASRTDSYEQYF	TGTGCCAGCCGGACCGATTCCTACGAGCAGTACTTC
TRBJ2-2	TRBV7-9	-	-	CASSHTNTGELFF	TGTGCCAGCAGCCACACGAACACCGGGGAGCTGTTTTTT
TRBJ2-7	TRBV2	-	-	CASSEAGPPAYEQYF	TGTGCCAGCAGTGAAGCGGGGCCCCCAGCCTACGAGCAGTACTTC